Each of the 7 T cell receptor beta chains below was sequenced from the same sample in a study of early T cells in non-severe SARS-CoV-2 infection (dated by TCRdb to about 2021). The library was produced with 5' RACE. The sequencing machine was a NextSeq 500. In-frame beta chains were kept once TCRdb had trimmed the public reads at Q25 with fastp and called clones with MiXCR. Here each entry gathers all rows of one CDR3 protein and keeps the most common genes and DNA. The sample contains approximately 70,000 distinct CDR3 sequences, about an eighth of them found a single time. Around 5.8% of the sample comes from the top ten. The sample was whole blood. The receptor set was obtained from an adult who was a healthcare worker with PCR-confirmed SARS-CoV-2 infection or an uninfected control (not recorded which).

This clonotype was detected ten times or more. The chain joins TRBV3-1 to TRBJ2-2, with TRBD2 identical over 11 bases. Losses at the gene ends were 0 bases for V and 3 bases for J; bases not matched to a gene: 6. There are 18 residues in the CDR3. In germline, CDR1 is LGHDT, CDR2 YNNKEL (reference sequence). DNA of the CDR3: TGTGCCAGCAGCCAAGAAGGTACTAGCGGGAGCCACACCGGGGAGCTGTTTTTT. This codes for CASSQEGTSGSHTGELFF.

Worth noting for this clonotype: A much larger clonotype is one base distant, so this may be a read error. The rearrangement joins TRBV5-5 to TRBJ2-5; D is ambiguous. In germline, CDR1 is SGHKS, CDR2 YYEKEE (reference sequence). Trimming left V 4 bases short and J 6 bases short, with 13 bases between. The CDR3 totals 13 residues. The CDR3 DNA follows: TGTGCCAGCAGCCCTGGGCGGTTAAAGACCCAGTACTTC. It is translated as CASSPGRLKTQYF. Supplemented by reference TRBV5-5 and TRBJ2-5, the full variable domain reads DAGVTQSPTHLIKTRGQQVTLRCSPISGHKSVSWYQQVLGQGPQFIFQYYEKEERGRGNFPDRFSARQFPNYSSELNVNALLLGDSALYLCASSPGRLKTQYFGPGTRLLVL.

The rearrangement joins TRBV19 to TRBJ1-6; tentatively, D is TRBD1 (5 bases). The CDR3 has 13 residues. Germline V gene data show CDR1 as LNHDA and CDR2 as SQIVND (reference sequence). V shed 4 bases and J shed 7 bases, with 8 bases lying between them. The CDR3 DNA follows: TGTGCCAGTAGTACCGGGGGGAATTCACCCCTCCACTTT. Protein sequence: CASSTGGNSPLHF.

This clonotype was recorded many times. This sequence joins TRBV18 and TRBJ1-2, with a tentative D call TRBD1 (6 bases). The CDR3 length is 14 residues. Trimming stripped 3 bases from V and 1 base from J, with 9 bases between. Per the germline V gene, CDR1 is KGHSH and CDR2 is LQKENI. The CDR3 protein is CASSPNRDNYGYTF. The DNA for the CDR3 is TGTGCCAGCTCACCCAACAGGGATAACTATGGCTACACCTTC.

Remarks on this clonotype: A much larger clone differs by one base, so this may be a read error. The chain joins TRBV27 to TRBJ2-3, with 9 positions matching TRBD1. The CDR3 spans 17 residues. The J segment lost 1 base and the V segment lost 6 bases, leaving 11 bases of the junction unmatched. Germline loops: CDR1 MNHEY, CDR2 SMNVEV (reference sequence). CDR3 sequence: CASSPLHTGGRTDTQYF. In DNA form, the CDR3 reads TGTGCCAGCAGCCCGCTCCATACAGGGGGCCGCACAGATACGCAGTATTTT.

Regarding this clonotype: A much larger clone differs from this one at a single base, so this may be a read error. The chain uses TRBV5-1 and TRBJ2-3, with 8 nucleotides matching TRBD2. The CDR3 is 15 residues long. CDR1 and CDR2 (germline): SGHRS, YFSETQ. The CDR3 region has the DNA TGCGCCTGCAGCTTGCCGGCGGGAGGATCAGATACGCAGTATTTT. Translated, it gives CACSLPAGGSDTQYF. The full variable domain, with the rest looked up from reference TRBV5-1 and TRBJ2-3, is KAGVTQTPRYLIKTRGQQVTLSCSPISGHRSVSWYQQTPGQGLQFLFEYFSETQRNKGNFPGRFSGRQFSNSRSEMNVSTLELGDSALYLCACSLPAGGSDTQYFGPGTRLTVL.

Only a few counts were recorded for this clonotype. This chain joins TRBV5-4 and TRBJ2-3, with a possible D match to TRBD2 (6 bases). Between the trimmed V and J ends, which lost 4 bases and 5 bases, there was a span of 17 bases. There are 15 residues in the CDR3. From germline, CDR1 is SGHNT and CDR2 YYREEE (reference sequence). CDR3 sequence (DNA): TGTGCCAGCAGCCCCGCTAGCGTATTAGGAGATACGCAGTATTTT. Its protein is CASSPASVLGDTQYF.